The entry below gives a single T cell receptor beta chain sequence along with its context. Its antigen is not identified. TCRdb's table, derived via immunoSEQ multiplex PCR, lists solely in-frame clones and lacks some. The data contain some 38,000 clones, roughly 90% of them singletons. The sample originates from a study of OX40 agonist ivuxolimab in advanced cancers. Study results and caveats: CD4+ and CD8+ blood T cells expanded clonally by week 6 at 0.1 to 3.0 mg/kg.

The CDR3 loop spans 12 amino acids. The germline V and J ends were trimmed by 8 bases and 5 bases, with 13 bases remaining between them. CDR1 is MNHNY and CDR2 is SVGAGI in the germline V gene (reference sequence). This clonotype was obtained from an adult with an advanced solid tumor such as melanoma, head and neck, liver or kidney cancer. The chain recombines TRBV6-6 with TRBJ2-7; the D is unclear. The sample here was CD4+ or CD8+ T cells sorted from blood, taken in a trial of the OX40 agonist ivuxolimab. The CDR3: CASGPVPNEQYF. DNA for the CDR3: TGTGCCAGCGGTCCAGTCCCAAACGAGCAGTACTTC.